This T cell receptor (beta chain) was observed in a study of cytomegalovirus exposure and HLA in healthy donors. This CDR3 is built from 13 residues. Trimming removed 4 bases from V and 7 bases from J; junction bases left unmatched: 4. Per the germline V gene, CDR1 is SGDLS and CDR2 is YYNGEE. Researchers ran the PCR with 60 Vbeta and 13 Jbeta primers. Data came from immunoSEQ multiplex PCR; TCRdb stores just in-frame clones and leaves some out. This sample has roughly 150,000 clones, with roughly 80% found just once. A remark on this clone: The antigen is undetermined.

Study-level points and caveats: A later analysis showed TCR association rates differing by HLA locus, peaking at DRB1 and lowest at HLA-C. Researchers reportedly found TCR beta sequences accurately predicted most subjects' HLA-A and HLA-B alleles. The later analysis indicated that the majority of CMV-associated TCR beta chains appeared HLA-restricted.

The rearrangement joins TRBV9 to TRBJ2-1; 8 bases line up with TRBD2. Sequencing was carried out using PBMCs. The receptor comes from a middle-aged man in good health and CMV-seronegative. CDR3 sequence reads: CASSTGGSNEQFF. Here the CDR3 DNA reads TGTGCCAGCAGCACGGGGGGGAGTAATGAGCAGTTCTTC.